This T cell receptor (beta chain) was documented in a study of blood T cell repertoires in COVID-19. Study background: Spain, Italy and the United States supplied samples that represented acute and convalescent COVID-19.

With 3 bases clipped from V and 9 bases from J, the junction kept 13 bases outside the gene matches. Germline V gene lookup returns CDR1 SNHLY and CDR2 FYNNEI. CDR3 size: 16 residues. The protocol was immunoSEQ multiplex PCR, while the TCRdb copy is restricted to in-frame clones and leaves out a portion. The sample carries about 190,000 clones, 70% to 80% recorded once. The sequencing sample was made of peripheral blood. This receptor was identified in a woman aged 45-59 years with acute or convalescent COVID-19. The chain is built from TRBV2 and TRBJ2-4; 8 nucleotides line up with TRBD1. The CDR3 DNA is TGTGCCAGCAGTGACCCAGGGGGCCGCCGTTCCTCCATTCAGTACTTC. Its protein is CASSDPGGRRSSIQYF.